This passage covers 4 T cell receptor beta chains from one sample sequenced in a study of T cells in Graves' hyperthyroidism and ophthalmopathy. There were TCR beta CDR3 regions amplified from RNA transcripts. During a first-round RT-PCR of the TCR CDR3, the HTBI primer set was used. TCRdb processed the multiplex PCR reads anew with MiXCR; each CDR3 protein has one entry. The table lists about 540,000 distinct CDR3 sequences, about 43% of them singletons. Sequenced input: peripheral blood or thyroid tissue (not recorded which). Receptor source: a young woman with Graves' hyperthyroidism.

The V call is TRBV2, the J call TRBJ2-7; perhaps TRBD1 as D (5 bases). V was pared by 5 bases and J by 9 bases, with 20 bases between. The CDR3 is made up of 14 amino acids. Germline V CDR1 and CDR2: SNHLY, FYNNEI. The CDR3 DNA reads as TGTGCCAGCAGTTTTCCGCAGGGTCAAAGAGGGCAGTACTTC. Its protein product is CASSFPQGQRGQYF.

V is TRBV7-2 and J is TRBJ2-7; D may be TRBD1 (5 bases). The CDR3 is made up of 15 amino acids. Germline V CDR1 and CDR2: SGHTA, FQGNSA. Trimming stripped 5 bases from V and 3 bases from J, with 17 bases between. The CDR3 DNA sequence: TGTGCCAGCAGCCTGGGGCTAGTTAATCGCTACGAGCAGTACTTC. As protein: CASSLGLVNRYEQYF.

On this clonotype itself: At one of its ends the junction is not consistent with the germline gene, which may arise from a read error. V is TRBV10-2 and J is TRBJ2-7; TRBD1 matches 7 bases. Germline-derived CDR1 and CDR2 are WSHSY and SAAADI. This CDR3 has 14 residues. CDR3 sequence (DNA): TGTGCCAGCAGCCCCCGGGACAGCCTCTACAAGCAGTACTTC. Amino acids: CASSPRDSLYKQYF.

The rearrangement links TRBV7-9 to TRBJ2-7; TRBD1 agrees at 9 bases. V was clipped by 1 base and J by 6 bases; unmatched bases: 13. The CDR3 totals 17 residues. Germline V lookup: CDR1 SEHNR, CDR2 FQNEAQ (reference sequence). CDR3 DNA sequence: TGTGCCAGCAGCTTAGGCGTCTCACAGGGGGCAGCGGTCGAGCAGTACTTC. Translated: CASSLGVSQGAAVEQYF.